These 24 T cell receptor beta chains were all obtained from the same sample, sequenced in a study of OX40 agonist ivuxolimab in advanced cancers. Clones were sequenced by immunoSEQ multiplex PCR, and TCRdb holds only the in-frame ones, with some missing. The sample holds roughly 64,000 clones, around 90% seen once. Sequences were derived from CD4+ or CD8+ T cells sorted from blood, sampled in a trial of the OX40 agonist ivuxolimab. These receptors all come from an adult with an advanced solid tumor such as melanoma, head and neck, liver or kidney cancer.

CDR3 sequence (DNA): TGCGCCAGCAGCTTGCGGGAACTAGCGGGAGCAGGGGCCAATGAGCAGTTCTTC. Translation: CASSLRELAGAGANEQFF. The V gene is TRBV5-1, the J gene TRBJ2-1; TRBD2 aligns across 11 bases. CDR1 and CDR2 from the germline V gene are SGHRS and YFSETQ. CDR3 length: 18 residues. V dropped 1 base and J dropped 6; count of bases not matched to a gene: 12.

V is TRBV5-1 and J is TRBJ2-2; D tentatively fits TRBD1 or TRBD2 (6 bases each). Trimming took off 1 base at V and 5 bases at J, with 15 bases between the two ends. Germline V CDR1 and CDR2: SGHRS, YFSETQ. There are 16 residues in the CDR3. The chain's CDR3 is CASSLRTGAGTGELFF. The CDR3 region has the DNA TGCGCCAGCAGCTTGCGGACGGGGGCTGGAACCGGGGAGCTGTTTTTT.

The chain recombines TRBV2 with TRBJ1-6; D is perhaps TRBD1 (6 bases). The CDR3 is made up of 13 amino acids. Germline-derived CDR1 and CDR2 are SNHLY and FYNNEI. Trimming took 11 bases from V and 7 from J, leaving 15 bases between them. The chain's CDR3 is CACNRAPNSPLHF. In DNA form, the CDR3 reads TGTGCCTGTAACAGGGCGCCCAATTCACCCCTCCACTTT.

J is TRBJ2-2 and V is TRBV29-1; D uncertain. This CDR3 contains 11 residues. CDR1 and CDR2 (germline): SQVTM, ANQGSEA. V was clipped by 5 bases and J by 13 bases, with 14 bases between them. CDR3 residues: CSVLDTLGLFF. In nucleotides, the CDR3 is TGCAGCGTTCTCGACACTTTGGGGCTGTTTTTT.

The rearrangement uses TRBV5-1 and TRBJ2-5, with D hard to call. V lost 1 base and J 1 base, leaving 11 bases between the germline ends. Germline values: CDR1 SGHRS, CDR2 YFSETQ. The CDR3 spans 15 residues. The CDR3 is CASSLRFRSQETQYF. The CDR3 DNA is TGCGCCAGCAGCTTGCGGTTCCGGTCCCAAGAGACCCAGTACTTC.

The table lists this clone with a count of one. The genes are TRBV9 and TRBJ2-5; D tentatively reads TRBD1 or TRBD2 (7 bases each). Trimming stripped 4 bases from V and 2 bases from J, with 18 bases between. The CDR3 consists of 16 residues. The V gene's germline CDR1 is SGDLS and CDR2 YYNGEE. In nucleotides, the CDR3 is TGTGCCAGCAGCATCCGAGGGGAGGGGGCGCAAGAGACCCAGTACTTC. It encodes CASSIRGEGAQETQYF. The full variable domain, its missing parts supplied by reference TRBV9 and TRBJ2-5, is DSGVTQTPKHLITATGQRVTLRCSPRSGDLSVYWYQQSLDQGLQFLIQYYNGEERAKGNILERFSAQQFPDLHSELNLSSLELGDSALYFCASSIRGEGAQETQYFGPGTRLLVL.

The CDR3 DNA sequence: TGCGCCAGCAGCGCCGGGACGGCGGTAGATCAGCCCCAGCATTTT. Amino acid sequence: CASSAGTAVDQPQHF. This sequence joins TRBV5-1 and TRBJ1-5, with a tentative D call TRBD1 (5 bases). The CDR3 contains 15 residues. Germline V gives CDR1 SGHRS, CDR2 YFSETQ. The V gene lost 4 bases and the J gene lost 5 bases, with 16 bases spanning the gap. Complete variable domain (other parts from reference TRBV5-1 and TRBJ1-5): KAGVTQTPRYLIKTRGQQVTLSCSPISGHRSVSWYQQTPGQGLQFLFEYFSETQRNKGNFPGRFSGRQFSNSRSEMNVSTLELGDSALYLCASSAGTAVDQPQHFGDGTRLSIL.

V gene TRBV7-9 combines with J gene TRBJ2-1; TRBD2 agrees at 11 bases. This CDR3 is 16 amino acids long. J lost 4 bases, V lost 3 bases, and 5 bases had no gene match. Looked up from germline, CDR1 is SEHNR and CDR2 is FQNEAQ (reference sequence). The CDR3 is CASSFEGLAEYNEQFF. CDR3 DNA: TGTGCCAGCAGCTTTGAGGGACTAGCGGAATACAATGAGCAGTTCTTC. Complete variable domain (other parts from reference TRBV7-9 and TRBJ2-1): DTGVSQNPRHKITKRGQNVTFRCDPISEHNRLYWYRQTLGQGPEFLTYFQNEAQLEKSRLLSDRFSAERPKGSFSTLEIQRTEQGDSAMYLCASSFEGLAEYNEQFFGPGTRLTVL.

The chain combines TRBV7-6 with TRBJ2-3, with 10 nucleotides matching TRBD2. Per germline, CDR1 SGHVS and CDR2 FNYEAQ. J gave up 0 bases and V 1 base, and 4 bases lay outside the gene matches. There are 17 residues in the CDR3. The CDR3 DNA reads TGTGCCAGCAGCTTAGGTAGCGGGGGGACTAGCACAGATACGCAGTATTTT. It yields the protein CASSLGSGGTSTDTQYF.

V and J are TRBV9 and TRBJ1-2; perhaps TRBD1 as D (5 bases). CDR3 length: 14 amino acids. V was clipped by 7 bases and J by 6 bases, with 19 bases between them. The germline V gene encodes CDR1 SGDLS and CDR2 YYNGEE. The CDR3 DNA follows: TGTGCCAGCTCCGGCGGCAGGGCCGCGAATGGCTACACCTTC. Protein product: CASSGGRAANGYTF.

This chain joins TRBV18 and TRBJ1-2, with a tentative D call TRBD1 (5 bases). CDR1 is KGHSH and CDR2 is LQKENI in the germline V gene. V gave up 0 bases and J gave up 0 bases, with 8 bases separating them. This CDR3 spans 15 amino acids. In nucleotides, the CDR3 is TGTGCCAGCTCACCACCCACGGGACCTAACTATGGCTACACCTTC. The encoded protein is CASSPPTGPNYGYTF. The full variable domain, in which reference TRBV18 and TRBJ1-2 provide the parts outside the CDR3, is NAGVMQNPRHLVRRRGQEARLRCSPMKGHSHVYWYRQLPEEGLKFMVYLQKENIIDESGMPKERFSAEFPKEGPSILRIQQVVRGDSAAYFCASSPPTGPNYGYTFGSGTRLTVV.

This clone occurred a few times. The chain joins TRBV11-2 to TRBJ1-5, with TRBD1 as a possible D gene (5 bases). V lost 5 bases and J lost 7, with 15 bases in between. The CDR3 length is 14 residues. Germline values: CDR1 SGHAT, CDR2 FQNNGV. The CDR3 sequence: CASSVLGAGQPQHF. Here the CDR3 DNA reads TGTGCCAGCAGCGTGTTAGGTGCAGGGCAGCCCCAGCATTTT.

The gene calls are TRBV19 and TRBJ2-2, with TRBD2 identical over 7 bases. Trimming at V came to 6 bases and at J to 5 bases, leaving 6 bases not matched to a gene. CDR3 length: 14 residues. Looked up from germline, CDR1 is LNHDA and CDR2 is SQIVND (reference sequence). CDR3 nucleotide sequence: TGTGCCAGTAGGAGGGAGGGCCGTACCGGGGAGCTGTTTTTT. Translating it yields CASRREGRTGELFF.

The V call is TRBV7-2, the J call TRBJ1-3, with D hard to call. Trimming took off 2 bases at V and 0 bases at J, with 8 bases between the two ends. The germline V gene encodes CDR1 SGHTA and CDR2 FQGNSA. The CDR3 is 15 residues long. The CDR3 sequence is CASSLNMVSGNTIYF. CDR3 DNA: TGTGCCAGCAGCTTAAACATGGTCTCTGGAAACACCATATATTTT.

Only a few counts were recorded for this clone. The chain uses TRBV27 and TRBJ1-2; 9 nucleotides align to TRBD1. Per the germline V gene, CDR1 is MNHEY and CDR2 is SMNVEV (reference sequence). Unmatched junction bases numbered 6, after V lost 5 bases and J lost 2 bases. The CDR3 sequence is 15 residues long. In nucleotides, the CDR3 is TGTGCCAGCAGTCCTCGGGACAGGGCGAACTATGGCTACACCTTC. Protein product: CASSPRDRANYGYTF.

The rearrangement links TRBV6-5 to TRBJ2-2; D not certain. Germline lookup yields CDR1 MNHEY and CDR2 SVGAGI. The CDR3 loop spans 16 amino acids. The ends were cut back, 2 bases at V and 4 bases at J, with 14 bases in the middle. This chain's CDR3 is CASSYGRRPATGELFF. The CDR3 region has the DNA TGTGCCAGCAGTTACGGCCGGAGACCAGCCACCGGGGAGCTGTTTTTT.

The rearrangement links TRBV18 to TRBJ1-4, with D tentatively TRBD1 (5 bases). Trimming removed 2 bases from V and 8 bases from J, with 9 bases in between. This CDR3 is built from 13 residues. Looked up from germline, CDR1 is KGHSH and CDR2 is LQKENI. This chain's CDR3 is CASSPGGREKLFF. The CDR3 coding sequence is TGTGCCAGCTCACCAGGGGGTCGCGAAAAACTGTTTTTT.

The rearrangement joins TRBV6-6 to TRBJ2-7; 10 bases agree with TRBD1. Germline V gives CDR1 MNHNY, CDR2 SVGAGI (reference sequence). The CDR3 runs to 16 residues. V was clipped by 4 bases and J by 6 bases; unmatched bases: 12. CDR3 in amino acids: CASSSQRGQGPGEQYF. The CDR3 nucleotides are TGTGCCAGCAGTTCCCAGAGGGGACAGGGGCCGGGCGAGCAGTACTTC.

The V and J genes are TRBV7-9 and TRBJ2-2; TRBD2 is a possible D gene (5 bases). This CDR3 comprises 13 residues. Germline V lookup: CDR1 SEHNR, CDR2 FQNEAQ (reference sequence). Written as DNA, the CDR3 is TGTGCAGCAGAGGGTAGGAGCACCGGGGAGCTGTTTTTT. Its translation is CAAEGRSTGELFF.

The rearrangement joins TRBV7-2 to TRBJ1-1, with a possible D match to TRBD1 (5 bases). Between the trimmed V and J ends, which lost 2 bases and 4 bases, there was a span of 14 bases. The length of the CDR3 is 15 residues. Germline CDR1 reads SGHTA; CDR2 reads FQGNSA. CDR3 nucleotide sequence: TGTGCCAGCAGCTTACGCAGATTCGGGGCCACTGAAGCTTTCTTT. Translating it yields CASSLRRFGATEAFF.

The chain employs TRBV28 and TRBJ1-2; TRBD1 is a possible D gene (6 bases). The CDR3 runs to 14 residues. V was trimmed by 3 bases and J by 4 bases, leaving 12 bases between them. Germline lookup yields CDR1 MDHEN and CDR2 SYDVKM. The CDR3 DNA follows: TGTGCCAGCAGTTTTGGGGCCAGGGGCTATGGCTACACCTTC. This gives the protein CASSFGARGYGYTF.

The J gene is TRBJ2-4, the V gene TRBV6-5; the match to TRBD1 covers 8 bases. V shed 6 bases, J shed 7 bases, and the junction held 2 bases outside the gene matches. The CDR3 spans 12 residues. The germline CDR1 and CDR2 sequences are MNHEY and SVGAGI. DNA for the CDR3: TGTGCCAGCAGGGACAGGGTCAACATTCAGTACTTC. This gives the protein CASRDRVNIQYF.

The rearrangement links TRBV5-4 to TRBJ2-7, with 11 nucleotides matching TRBD1. V lost 1 base, J lost 4 bases, and 10 bases stayed unmatched. Germline CDR1 SGHNT, CDR2 YYREEE (reference sequence). This CDR3 has 17 residues. CDR3 loop: CASSLSSAGQGVYEQYF. The CDR3 coding sequence is TGTGCCAGCAGCTTGTCTTCTGCGGGACAGGGGGTATACGAGCAGTACTTC.

There are a few counts of this clone. V is TRBV7-9 and J is TRBJ1-5, with D hard to call. The CDR3 covers 13 residues. The V gene lost 6 bases and the J gene lost 1 base, with 7 bases spanning the gap. Germline V gives CDR1 SEHNR, CDR2 FQNEAQ (reference sequence). DNA of the CDR3: TGTGCCAGCAGTAGGAACAGCAATCAGCCCCAGCATTTT. Protein sequence: CASSRNSNQPQHF. The full variable domain, completed using reference TRBV7-9 and TRBJ1-5, is DTGVSQNPRHKITKRGQNVTFRCDPISEHNRLYWYRQTLGQGPEFLTYFQNEAQLEKSRLLSDRFSAERPKGSFSTLEIQRTEQGDSAMYLCASSRNSNQPQHFGDGTRLSIL.